Sequencing of this T cell receptor (beta chain) was carried out in a study of metastatic and nonmetastatic thyroid tumors. Trimming left V 1 base short and J 2 bases short, with 3 bases between. The CDR3 contains 13 residues. Germline V gene lookup returns CDR1 MDHEN and CDR2 SYDVKM. This clone is judged medium-sized. Using MiXCR, TCRdb re-called clones from the PCR reads. Here the sample spans around 15,000 clones, approximately 24% being singletons. All patients were treatment-naive before thyroid surgery. This clonotype originated in a male donor with papillary thyroid cancer or a benign thyroid nodule (not recorded which). Some clones in this sample may be carry-over from other donors' samples. The sequenced sample was tumor tissue. The V gene is TRBV28, the J gene TRBJ1-3; D gene uncertain. CDR3 residues: CASSLSTGNTIYF. CDR3 coding DNA: TGTGCCAGCAGTTTATCTACTGGAAACACCATATATTTT.